This TCR beta chain originates from a study of regulatory T cells in long-lasting Graves disease. On the study more broadly: Persistence in Graves' disease required over 5 years of antithyroid drugs plus positive TSH receptor antibodies.

Researchers made TCR beta libraries by using iRepertoire HTBI primers and running Arm-PCR on CDR3 regions. TCRdb fed the multiplex PCR reads into MiXCR, producing one record per CDR3 protein. Of roughly 300,000 distinct CDR3 sequences listed, roughly a fifth are singletons. Notes on the study in general: New patients shared approximately 1,000 public clonotypes, and persistent patients shared more, with fewer than 3,500. Persistent disease showed a preference for TRBV28, TRBJ1-2 and TRBJ2-5.

Time point described: persistent/refractory GD, antithyroid drugs over 5 years with positive TRAb. PBMC RNA was the source of the TCR library. Germline-derived CDR1 and CDR2 are LGHDT and YNNKEL (reference sequence). The CDR3 length is 16 residues. V shed 1 base and J shed 1 base, with 13 bases lying between them. This clonotype occurred many times. Its antigen is undetermined. The sequence derives from a female donor with Graves disease. The chain is built from TRBV3-1 and TRBJ1-1; D unclear. Here the sequenced sample was peripheral blood mononuclear cells (PBMCs), taken when the disease was refractory, from a patient treated with antithyroid drugs. The CDR3 nucleotides are TGTGCCAGCAGCCAAGGGCGGGGATCGGGGAACACTGAAGCTTTCTTT. Protein product: CASSQGRGSGNTEAFF. Based on the CDR3 plus reference TRBV3-1 and TRBJ1-1, the full variable domain is DTAVSQTPKYLVTQMGNDKSIKCEQNLGHDTMYWYKQDSKKFLKIMFSYNNKELIINETVPNRFSPKSPDKAHLNLHINSLELGDSAVYFCASSQGRGSGNTEAFFGQGTRLTVV.